This entry is about one TCR beta chain. The antigen remains unidentified. The data are from a study of CD8 T cells in ankylosing spondylitis. Study-wide findings and caveats: It appeared that ankylosing spondylitis blood was characterized by a TCR beta motif of eight highly homologous variants. Disease-associated clones were CD8+ and fairly uncommon in peripheral blood. Significant enrichment of disease-linked clones was reported in matched ankylosing spondylitis synovial fluid.

CDR1 SGHTA and CDR2 FQGNSA come from the germline V gene. Trimming pared 5 bases from V and 0 bases from J, leaving 11 bases between. The CDR3 has 15 residues. Libraries for TCR beta were made by quantitative 5'-RACE with molecular barcodes. TCRdb fed the 5' RACE reads into MiXCR, producing one record per CDR3 protein. Of around 320,000 distinct CDR3 sequences listed, about 20% are singletons. The sequence derives from a female donor with ankylosing spondylitis or in good health (not recorded which). This sequence joins TRBV7-2 and TRBJ2-1; D unresolved. The material sequenced was blood, either unsorted or a sorted T cell fraction (not recorded which). The CDR3 region has the DNA TGTGCCAGCAGCCGAGGACGGTTCTCCTACAATGAGCAGTTCTTC. Translation gives CASSRGRFSYNEQFF.